There are a few counts of the clone carrying this T cell receptor (beta chain). What it binds is not known. The data are from a study of glioma-infiltrating T cells. Regarding the study as a whole: CDR3 overlap between tissue and blood was very small. Gliomas, especially low-grade, showed above-expected tissue-blood divergence; non-neoplastic patients showed below.

This CDR3 comprises 11 residues. Germline V CDR1 and CDR2: SQVTM, ANQGSEA. With 6 bases removed from V and 0 bases from J, the gap between germline ends came to 3 bases. TCR alpha and beta CDR3 regions were amplified from RNA using iRepertoire nested multiplex PCR. Tissue mRNA or PBMC total RNA, 100-400 ng, went into one-step reverse transcription and amplification. One entry per CDR3 protein, called by TCRdb with MiXCR from the multiplex PCR reads. This repertoire shows 160,000 or so distinct CDR3 sequences, roughly two fifths found once; its top ten account for 5.2%. Sequencing input: glioma tissue, nonneoplastic brain tissue, or PBMCs (not recorded which). The clonotype originates from a human donor with low-grade glioma or glioblastoma, undergoing nonglioma brain surgery, or in good health (not recorded which). The chain carries TRBV29-1 and TRBJ1-3; D gene uncertain. The CDR3 nucleotides are TGCAGCGTCCACTCTGGAAACACCATATATTTT. Translated, it gives CSVHSGNTIYF. Combining the CDR3 with reference TRBV29-1 and TRBJ1-3 gives the whole variable domain SAVISQKPSRDICQRGTSLTIQCQVDSQVTMMFWYRQQPGQSLTLIATANQGSEATYESGFVIDKFPISRPNLTFSTLTVSNMSPEDSSIYLCSVHSGNTIYFGEGSWLTVV.